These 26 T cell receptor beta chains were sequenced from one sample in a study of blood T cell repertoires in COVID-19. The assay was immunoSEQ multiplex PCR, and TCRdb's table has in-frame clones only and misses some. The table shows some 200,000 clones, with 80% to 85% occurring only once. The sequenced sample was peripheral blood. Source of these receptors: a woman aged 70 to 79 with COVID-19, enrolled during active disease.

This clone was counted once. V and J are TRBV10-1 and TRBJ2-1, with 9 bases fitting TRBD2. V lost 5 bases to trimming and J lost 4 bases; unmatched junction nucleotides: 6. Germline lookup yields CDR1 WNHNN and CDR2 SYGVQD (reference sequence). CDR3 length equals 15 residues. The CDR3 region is CASSLSGSLYNEQFF. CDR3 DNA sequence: TGCGCCAGCAGTCTTAGCGGGAGTTTGTACAATGAGCAGTTCTTC.

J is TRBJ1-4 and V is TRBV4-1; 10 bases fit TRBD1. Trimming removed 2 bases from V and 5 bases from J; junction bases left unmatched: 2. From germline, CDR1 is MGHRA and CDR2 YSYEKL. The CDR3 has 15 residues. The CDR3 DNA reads TGCGCCAGCAGCCAACCGGGACAGGGGAATGAAAAACTGTTTTTT. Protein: CASSQPGQGNEKLFF.

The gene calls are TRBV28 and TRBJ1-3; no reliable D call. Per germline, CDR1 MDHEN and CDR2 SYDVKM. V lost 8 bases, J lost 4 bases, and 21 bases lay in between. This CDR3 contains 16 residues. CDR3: CASGPASTGSGNTIYF. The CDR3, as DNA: TGTGCCAGCGGTCCCGCCTCGACGGGATCCGGAAACACCATATATTTT. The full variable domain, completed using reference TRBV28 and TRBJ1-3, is DVKVTQSSRYLVKRTGEKVFLECVQDMDHENMFWYRQDPGLGLRLIYFSYDVKMKEKGDIPEGYSVSREKKERFSLILESASTNQTSMYLCASGPASTGSGNTIYFGEGSWLTVV.

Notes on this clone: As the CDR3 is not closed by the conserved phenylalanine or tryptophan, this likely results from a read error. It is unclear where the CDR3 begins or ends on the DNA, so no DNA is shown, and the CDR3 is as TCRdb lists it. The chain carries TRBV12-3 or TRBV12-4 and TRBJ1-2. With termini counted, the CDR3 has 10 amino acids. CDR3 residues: CASRGLYVAL.

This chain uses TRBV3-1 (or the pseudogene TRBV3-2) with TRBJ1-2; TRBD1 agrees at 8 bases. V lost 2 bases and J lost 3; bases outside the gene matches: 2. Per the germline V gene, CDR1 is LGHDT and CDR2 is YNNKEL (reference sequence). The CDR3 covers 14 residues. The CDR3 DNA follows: TGTGCCAGCAGCCAACGGACAGGGCACTATGGCTACACCTTC. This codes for CASSQRTGHYGYTF.

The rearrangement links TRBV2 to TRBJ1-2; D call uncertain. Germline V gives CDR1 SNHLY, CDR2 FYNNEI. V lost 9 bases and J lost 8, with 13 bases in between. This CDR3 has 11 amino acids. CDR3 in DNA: TGTGCCAGTCGAGTTGCATGGGGCTACACCTTC. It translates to CASRVAWGYTF. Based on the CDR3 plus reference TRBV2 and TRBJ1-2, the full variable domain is EPEVTQTPSHQVTQMGQEVILRCVPISNHLYFYWYRQILGQKVEFLVSFYNNEISEKSEIFDDQFSVERPDGSNFTLKIRSTKLEDSAMYFCASRVAWGYTFGSGTRLTVV.

CDR3 sequence (DNA): TGTGCCAGTAGTAATGGCAGGGCTCCCAATCAGCCCCAGCATTTT. Its translation: CASSNGRAPNQPQHF. This sequence joins TRBV19 and TRBJ1-5; D is possibly TRBD1 (5 bases). The germline V gene has CDR1 LNHDA and CDR2 SQIVND (reference sequence). The CDR3 has 15 amino acids. V shed 4 bases and J shed 3 bases, with 13 bases lying between them.

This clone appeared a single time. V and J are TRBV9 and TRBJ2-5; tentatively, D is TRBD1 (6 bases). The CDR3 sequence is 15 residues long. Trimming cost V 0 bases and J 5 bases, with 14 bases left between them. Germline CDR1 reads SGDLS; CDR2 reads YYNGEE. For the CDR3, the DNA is TGTGCCAGCAGCGTAGCTCAGGGGCATTGGGAGACCCAGTACTTC. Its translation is CASSVAQGHWETQYF. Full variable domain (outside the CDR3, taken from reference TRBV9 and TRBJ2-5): DSGVTQTPKHLITATGQRVTLRCSPRSGDLSVYWYQQSLDQGLQFLIQYYNGEERAKGNILERFSAQQFPDLHSELNLSSLELGDSALYFCASSVAQGHWETQYFGPGTRLLVL.

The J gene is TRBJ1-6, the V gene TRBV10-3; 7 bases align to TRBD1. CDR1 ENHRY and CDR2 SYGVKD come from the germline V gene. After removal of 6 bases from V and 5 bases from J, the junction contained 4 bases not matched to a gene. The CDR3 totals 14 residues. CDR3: CAISPGQNNSPLHF. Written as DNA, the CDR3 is TGTGCCATCAGCCCGGGACAGAATAATTCACCCCTCCACTTT.

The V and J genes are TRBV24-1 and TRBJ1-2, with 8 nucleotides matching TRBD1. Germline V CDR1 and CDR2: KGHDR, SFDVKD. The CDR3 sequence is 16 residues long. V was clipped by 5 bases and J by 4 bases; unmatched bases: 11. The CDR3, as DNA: TGTGCCACCAGTGCGCCTCCGGGACAGGCCCTCTATGGCTACACCTTC. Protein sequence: CATSAPPGQALYGYTF.

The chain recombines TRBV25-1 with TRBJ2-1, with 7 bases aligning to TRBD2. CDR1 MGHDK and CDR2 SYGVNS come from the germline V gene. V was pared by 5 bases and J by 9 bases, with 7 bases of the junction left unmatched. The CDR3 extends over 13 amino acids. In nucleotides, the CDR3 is TGTGCCAGCAGTATGGGACTAAGAATTGAGCAGTTCTTC. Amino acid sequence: CASSMGLRIEQFF.

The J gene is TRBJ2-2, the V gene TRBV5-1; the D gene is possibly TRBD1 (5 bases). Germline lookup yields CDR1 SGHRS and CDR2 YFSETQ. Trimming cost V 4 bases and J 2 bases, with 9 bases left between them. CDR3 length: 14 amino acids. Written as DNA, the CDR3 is TGCGCCAGCAGCCTAGACAGAAACACCGGGGAGCTGTTTTTT. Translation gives CASSLDRNTGELFF.

CDR3: CASSPPGGSGYTF. CDR3 nucleotide sequence: TGTGCCAGCTCACCACCCGGGGGAAGTGGCTACACCTTC. The chain has TRBV18 and TRBJ1-2, with D possibly TRBD1 on 5 matching bases. There are 13 residues in the CDR3. CDR1 is KGHSH and CDR2 is LQKENI in the germline V gene. Between the trimmed V and J ends, which lost 0 bases and 7 bases, there was a span of 9 bases.

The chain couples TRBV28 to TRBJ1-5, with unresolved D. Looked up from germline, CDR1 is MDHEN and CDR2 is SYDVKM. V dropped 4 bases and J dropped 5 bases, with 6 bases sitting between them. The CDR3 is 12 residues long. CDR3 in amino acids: CASSYGDQPQHF. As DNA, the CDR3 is TGTGCCAGCAGTTACGGGGATCAGCCCCAGCATTTT.

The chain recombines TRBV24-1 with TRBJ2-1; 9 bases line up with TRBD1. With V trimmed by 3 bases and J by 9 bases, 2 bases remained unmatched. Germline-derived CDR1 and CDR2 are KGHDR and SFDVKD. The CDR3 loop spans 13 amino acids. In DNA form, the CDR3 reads TGTGCCACCAGTGATGGACAGGGGATTGAGCAGTTCTTC. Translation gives CATSDGQGIEQFF.

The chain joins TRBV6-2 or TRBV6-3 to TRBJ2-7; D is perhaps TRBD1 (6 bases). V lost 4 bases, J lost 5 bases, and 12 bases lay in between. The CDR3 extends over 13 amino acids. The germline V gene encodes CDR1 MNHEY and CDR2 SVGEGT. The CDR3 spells CASSSNRVNEQYF. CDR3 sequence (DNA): TGTGCCAGCAGTTCGAACAGGGTCAACGAGCAGTACTTC.

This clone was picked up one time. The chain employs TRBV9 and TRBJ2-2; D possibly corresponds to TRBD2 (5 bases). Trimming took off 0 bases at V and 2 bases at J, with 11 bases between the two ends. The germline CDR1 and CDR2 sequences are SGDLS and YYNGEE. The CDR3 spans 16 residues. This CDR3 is CASSVGPSPNTGELFF. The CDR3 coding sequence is TGTGCCAGCAGCGTAGGGCCTAGCCCAAACACCGGGGAGCTGTTTTTT.

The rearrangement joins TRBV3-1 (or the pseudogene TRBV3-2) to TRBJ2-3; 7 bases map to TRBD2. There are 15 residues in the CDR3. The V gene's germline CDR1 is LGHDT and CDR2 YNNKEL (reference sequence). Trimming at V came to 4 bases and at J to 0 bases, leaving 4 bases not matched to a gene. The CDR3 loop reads CASSRREASTDTQYF. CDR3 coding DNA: TGTGCCAGCAGCCGACGGGAGGCTAGCACAGATACGCAGTATTTT.

The CDR3 is CASYTGGAGNTIYF. The CDR3 DNA sequence: TGTGCCAGCTATACAGGGGGGGCTGGAAACACCATATATTTT. The V call is TRBV28, the J call TRBJ1-3; 8 bases line up with TRBD1. V trimming: 8 bases; J trimming: 2 bases; junction bases outside the gene matches: 5. Germline loops: CDR1 MDHEN, CDR2 SYDVKM. The CDR3 covers 14 residues. Full variable domain (rest looked up from reference TRBV28 and TRBJ1-3): DVKVTQSSRYLVKRTGEKVFLECVQDMDHENMFWYRQDPGLGLRLIYFSYDVKMKEKGDIPEGYSVSREKKERFSLILESASTNQTSMYLCASYTGGAGNTIYFGEGSWLTVV.

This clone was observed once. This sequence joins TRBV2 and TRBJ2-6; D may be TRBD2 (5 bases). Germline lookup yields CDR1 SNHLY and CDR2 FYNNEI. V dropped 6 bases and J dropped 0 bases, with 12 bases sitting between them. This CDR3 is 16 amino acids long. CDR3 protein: CASRPGLGSGANVLTF. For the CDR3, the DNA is TGTGCCAGCAGGCCCGGACTGGGCTCTGGGGCCAACGTCCTGACTTTC.

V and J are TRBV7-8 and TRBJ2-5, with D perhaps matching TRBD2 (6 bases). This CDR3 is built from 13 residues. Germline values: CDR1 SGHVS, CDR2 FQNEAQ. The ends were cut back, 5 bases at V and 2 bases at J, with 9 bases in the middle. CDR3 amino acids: CASSRDWQETQYF. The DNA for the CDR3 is TGTGCCAGCAGCCGGGACTGGCAAGAGACCCAGTACTTC.

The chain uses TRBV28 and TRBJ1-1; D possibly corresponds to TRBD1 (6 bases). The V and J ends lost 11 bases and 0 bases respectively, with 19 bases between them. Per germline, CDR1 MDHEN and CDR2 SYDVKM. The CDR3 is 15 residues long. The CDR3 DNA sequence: TGTGCCTCACACGGGGGGACACCTATGAACACTGAAGCTTTCTTT. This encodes CASHGGTPMNTEAFF.

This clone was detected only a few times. The CDR3 protein is CASSQTPDRPDTQYF. The CDR3 coding sequence is TGTGCCAGCAGCCAAACCCCGGACAGGCCAGATACGCAGTATTTT. The genes are TRBV11-2 and TRBJ2-3; TRBD1 matches 7 bases. The V gene end was trimmed by 5 bases and the J gene end by 4 bases; junction bases not matched to a gene: 9. Germline V gene sequence: CDR1 SGHAT, CDR2 FQNNGV. CDR3 size: 15 residues. Combining the CDR3 with reference TRBV11-2 and TRBJ2-3 gives the whole variable domain EAGVAQSPRYKIIEKRQSVAFWCNPISGHATLYWYQQILGQGPKLLIQFQNNGVVDDSQLPKDRFSAERLKGVDSTLKIQPAKLEDSAVYLCASSQTPDRPDTQYFGPGTRLTVL.

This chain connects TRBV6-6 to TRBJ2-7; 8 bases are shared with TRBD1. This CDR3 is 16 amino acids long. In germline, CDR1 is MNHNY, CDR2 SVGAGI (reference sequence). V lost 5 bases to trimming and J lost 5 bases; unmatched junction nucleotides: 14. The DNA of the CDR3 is TGTGCCAGCAGTACCCGGACAGGGACCACCCGAAACGAGCAGTACTTC. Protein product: CASSTRTGTTRNEQYF.

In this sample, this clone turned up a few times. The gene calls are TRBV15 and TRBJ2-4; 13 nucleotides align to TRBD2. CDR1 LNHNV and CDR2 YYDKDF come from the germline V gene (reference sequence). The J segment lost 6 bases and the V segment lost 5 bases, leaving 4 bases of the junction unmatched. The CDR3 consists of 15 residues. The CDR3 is CATSPRTSGGNIQYF. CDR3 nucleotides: TGTGCCACCAGCCCACGGACTAGCGGGGGAAACATTCAGTACTTC. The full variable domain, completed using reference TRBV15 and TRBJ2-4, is DAMVIQNPRYQVTQFGKPVTLSCSQTLNHNVMYWYQQKSSQAPKLLFHYYDKDFNNEADTPDNFQSRRPNTSFCFLDIRSPGLGDTAMYLCATSPRTSGGNIQYFGAGTRLSVL.

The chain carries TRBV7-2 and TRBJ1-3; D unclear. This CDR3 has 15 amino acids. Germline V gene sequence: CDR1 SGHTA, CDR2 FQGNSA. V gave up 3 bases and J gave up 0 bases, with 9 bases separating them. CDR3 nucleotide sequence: TGTGCCAGCAGCTTTAATCGGTTCTCTGGAAACACCATATATTTT. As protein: CASSFNRFSGNTIYF.